The TCR beta chain under discussion was sequenced for a study of T cells in Graves' hyperthyroidism and ophthalmopathy. Overall study results and limits: Before onset, ophthalmopathy was predicted by the model a median approximately 6.6 months earlier.

It was at first hyperthyroidism diagnosis, before any ophthalmopathy symptoms, that the blood sample was taken. PBMCs stemmed from under 11 ml fresh peripheral blood. This clonotype was seen at least ten times. Its cognate antigen is unknown. RNA transcripts yielded amplified TCR beta CDR3 regions. The HTBI primer set served for first-round RT-PCR of the TCR CDR3. TCRdb reprocessed the multiplex PCR reads with MiXCR, giving one entry per CDR3 protein. This sample has around 700,000 distinct CDR3 sequences, with approximately 19% found just once. The CDR3 has 14 residues. Germline loops: CDR1 PRHDT, CDR2 FYEKMQ (reference sequence). Trimming cost V 4 bases and J 6 bases; bases outside gene matches: 4.

Sequencing used blood. The sequence was obtained from a woman aged 45-59 years with Graves' hyperthyroidism that later progressed to Graves' ophthalmopathy. V gene TRBV13 combines with J gene TRBJ2-7; TRBD1 matches 12 bases. The CDR3 sequence is CASSSGTGGREQYF. The CDR3 coding sequence is TGTGCCAGCAGCTCCGGGACAGGGGGCCGCGAGCAGTACTTC.